The clone carrying this TCR beta chain was seen a single time. What it recognizes is unknown. The data were produced by immunoSEQ multiplex PCR, yet TCRdb's version contains in-frame clones alone and is incomplete. The sample lists about 60,000 clones, about 96% occurring once. The sample comes from a study of cytomegalovirus exposure and HLA in healthy donors. About the research overall: The platform used for the 95 to 150 validation repertoires matched that of the approximately 670 first-cohort repertoires, a later analysis reported. Whole-study results and caveats: TCR sequences were mostly rare, though some public TCRs occurred in many donors.

The CDR3 extends over 14 amino acids. Germline CDR1 and CDR2: MDHEN and SYDVKM. With V trimmed by 4 bases and J by 3 bases, 3 bases remained unmatched. The origin of this receptor is a man aged 18 to 29 in good health and CMV-seronegative. The specimen sequenced was PBMCs. This chain uses TRBV28 with TRBJ1-5; 7 bases match TRBD1. This chain's CDR3 is CASSSGTVNQPQHF. Here the CDR3 DNA reads TGTGCCAGCAGTTCCGGGACAGTCAATCAGCCCCAGCATTTT.